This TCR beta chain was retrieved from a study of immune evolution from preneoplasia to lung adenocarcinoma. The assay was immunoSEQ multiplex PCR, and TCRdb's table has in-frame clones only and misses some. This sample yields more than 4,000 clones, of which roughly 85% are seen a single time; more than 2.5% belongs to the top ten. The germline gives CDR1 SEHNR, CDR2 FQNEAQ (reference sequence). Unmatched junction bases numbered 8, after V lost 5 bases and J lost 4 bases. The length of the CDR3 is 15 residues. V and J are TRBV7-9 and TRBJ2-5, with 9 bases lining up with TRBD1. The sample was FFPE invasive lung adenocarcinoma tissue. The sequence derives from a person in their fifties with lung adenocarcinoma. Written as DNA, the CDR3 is TGTGCCAGCAGCCCCCCGGGACAGGGAGGAGAGACCCAGTACTTC. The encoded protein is CASSPPGQGGETQYF.